The present TCR beta chain was sequenced within a study of CD8 T cells in Susac syndrome. In germline, CDR1 is SGHTA, CDR2 FQGNSA. The CDR3 is 13 residues long. Trimming removed 2 bases from V and 7 bases from J, with 9 bases in between. Isolation of CD8+ and CD4+ T cells was performed negatively, whereas enrichment of TEMRA cells was done by FACS. An amount of RNA that ranged from roughly 0.5 to 1 ug was reverse transcribed with random hexamers. TCRdb used MiXCR to reprocess the immunoSEQ multiplex PCR reads, holding one entry per CDR3 protein. The sample lists approximately 120,000 distinct CDR3 sequences; 85% to 95% were seen once.

This rearrangement joins TRBV7-2 to TRBJ1-5, with D perhaps TRBD1 (5 bases). What was sequenced was CD8+ T cells from PBMCs. The sequence was collected from a human donor in good health. CDR3 nucleotide sequence: TGTGCCAGCAGCTTACAGGGAACGCAGCCCCAGCATTTT. Its protein is CASSLQGTQPQHF.